This T cell receptor (beta chain) was recorded in a study of pediatric ulcerative colitis. J gave up 3 bases and V 2 bases, and 7 bases lay outside the gene matches. This CDR3 region has 15 residues. Germline loops: CDR1 MNHEY, CDR2 SVGAGI. Assay: immunoSEQ multiplex PCR; the TCRdb copy retains only in-frame clones and omits some. The sample yields 15,000 or so clones, about 74% seen once. One to two pinch biopsies were taken from the rectum during colonoscopy. Controls: normal colonoscopy findings, no IBD within the following year. Worth noting for this clone: What it binds is not known.

General study findings and limits: Rectal repertoires separated controls, mild-moderate and acute severe colitis. Compared with controls, ulcerative colitis showed greater blood-rectum clone sharing.

Input material: gut tissue. This sequence was found in a boy aged 10-17 years who was a control in a study of pediatric ulcerative colitis. This sequence joins TRBV6-5 and TRBJ2-7; 7 bases map to TRBD1. The CDR3: CASSYARDSDYEQYF. Written as DNA, the CDR3 is TGTGCCAGCAGTTACGCCCGGGACAGTGACTACGAGCAGTACTTC.